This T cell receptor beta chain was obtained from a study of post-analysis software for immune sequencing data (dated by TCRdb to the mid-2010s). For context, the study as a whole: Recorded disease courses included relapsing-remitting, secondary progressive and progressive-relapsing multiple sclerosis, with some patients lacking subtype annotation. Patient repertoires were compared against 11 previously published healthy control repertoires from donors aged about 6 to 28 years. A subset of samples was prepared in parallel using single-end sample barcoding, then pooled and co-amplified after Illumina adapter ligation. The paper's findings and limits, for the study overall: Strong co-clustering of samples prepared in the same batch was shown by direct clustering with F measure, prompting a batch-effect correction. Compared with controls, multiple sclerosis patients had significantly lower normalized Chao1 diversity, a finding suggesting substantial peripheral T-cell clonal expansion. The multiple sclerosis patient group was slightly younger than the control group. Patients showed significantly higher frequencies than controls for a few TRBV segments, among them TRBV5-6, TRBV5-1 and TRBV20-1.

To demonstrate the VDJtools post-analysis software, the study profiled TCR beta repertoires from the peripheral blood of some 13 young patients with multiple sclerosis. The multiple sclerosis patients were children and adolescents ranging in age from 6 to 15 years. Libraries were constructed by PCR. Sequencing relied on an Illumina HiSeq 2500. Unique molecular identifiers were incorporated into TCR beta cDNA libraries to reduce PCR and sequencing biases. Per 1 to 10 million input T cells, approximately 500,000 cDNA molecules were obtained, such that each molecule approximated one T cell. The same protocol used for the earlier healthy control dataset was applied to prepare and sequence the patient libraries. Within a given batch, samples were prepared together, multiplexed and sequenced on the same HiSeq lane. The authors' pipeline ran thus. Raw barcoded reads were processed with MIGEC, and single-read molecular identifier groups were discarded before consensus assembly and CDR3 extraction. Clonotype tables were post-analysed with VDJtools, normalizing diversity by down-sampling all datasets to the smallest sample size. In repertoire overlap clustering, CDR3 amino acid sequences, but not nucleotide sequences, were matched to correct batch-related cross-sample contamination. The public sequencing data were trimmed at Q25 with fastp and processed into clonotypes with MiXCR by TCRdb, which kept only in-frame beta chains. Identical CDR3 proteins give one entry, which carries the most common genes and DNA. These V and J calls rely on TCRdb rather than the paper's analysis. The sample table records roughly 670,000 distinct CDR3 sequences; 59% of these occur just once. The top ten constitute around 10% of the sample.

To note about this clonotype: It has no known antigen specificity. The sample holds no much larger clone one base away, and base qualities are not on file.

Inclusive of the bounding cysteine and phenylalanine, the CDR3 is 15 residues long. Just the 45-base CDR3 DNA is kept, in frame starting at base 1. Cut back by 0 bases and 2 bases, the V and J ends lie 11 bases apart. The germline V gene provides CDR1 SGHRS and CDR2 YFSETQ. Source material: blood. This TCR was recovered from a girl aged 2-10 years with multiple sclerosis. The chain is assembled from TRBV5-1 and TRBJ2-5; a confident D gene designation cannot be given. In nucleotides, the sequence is TGCGCCAGCAGCTTGGCCGGCCAGCGACAAGAGACCCAGTACTTC. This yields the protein CASSLAGQRQETQYF.